This is a list of T cell receptor beta chains from one sample in a study of T cell responses to AZD1222 COVID-19 vaccine. Using immunoSEQ multiplex PCR, the repertoire was profiled, and TCRdb retains in-frame clones only, with some absent. The sample yields around 94,000 clones, roughly 89% seen once. This sample comprised peripheral blood, obtained on day 0 of AZD1222 vaccination. Receptors were obtained from an adult in good health. Both conserved end residues are part of each CDR3. Fields, in order: V gene, J gene, clone size, D gene, CDR3 protein, CDR3 DNA. D genes are given only for firm matches. For some rows the clone size is stated as once, few or many, or as a class when expanded; others skip it.

TRBV6-2/TRBV6-3	TRBJ1-5	-	-	CASSWRQEHSPQHF	TGTGCCAGCAGTTGGAGACAGGAGCACTCGCCCCAGCATTTT
TRBV28	TRBJ1-4	-	-	CASRPPGNNEKLFF	TGTGCCAGCAGGCCCCCCGGGAACAATGAAAAACTGTTTTTT
TRBV6-1	TRBJ1-4	-	-	CASSVSESAGGEKLFF	TGTGCCAGCAGTGTCTCGGAGTCCGCAGGTGGAGAAAAACTGTTTTTT
TRBV5-1	TRBJ2-7	once	-	CASSYPNYEQYF	TGCGCCAGCAGCTACCCTAACTACGAGCAGTACTTC
TRBV19	TRBJ2-1	-	TRBD2	CASNIDTSGSYNEQFF	TGTGCCAGTAATATAGATACTAGCGGATCCTACAATGAGCAGTTCTTC
TRBV7-4	TRBJ1-4	-	-	CASSLVNVGVVGEKLFF	TGTGCCAGCAGCTTAGTTAACGTGGGGGTAGTGGGTGAAAAACTGTTTTTT
TRBV7-9	TRBJ1-2	-	-	CASSSFDSPASGYTF	TGTGCCAGCAGCTCCTTCGACAGCCCTGCGTCAGGCTACACCTTC
TRBV15	TRBJ2-3	-	TRBD2	CATSREGGSTDTQYF	TGTGCCACCAGCAGAGAGGGGGGGAGCACAGATACGCAGTATTTT
TRBV15	TRBJ1-5	-	-	CATSSSPLANQPQHF	TGTGCCACCAGCTCAAGCCCCCTAGCGAATCAGCCCCAGCATTTT
TRBV5-1	TRBJ2-1	once	TRBD2	CASSLGAGGPENEQFF	TGCGCCAGCAGCTTGGGAGCGGGGGGGCCGGAAAATGAGCAGTTCTTC